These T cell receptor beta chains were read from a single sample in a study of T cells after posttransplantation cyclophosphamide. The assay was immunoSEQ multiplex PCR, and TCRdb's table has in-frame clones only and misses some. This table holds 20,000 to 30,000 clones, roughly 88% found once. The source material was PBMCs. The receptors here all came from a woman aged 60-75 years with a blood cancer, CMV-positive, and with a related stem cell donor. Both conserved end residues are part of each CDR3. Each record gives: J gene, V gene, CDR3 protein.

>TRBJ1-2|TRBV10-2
CASSEGPGDGGYTF
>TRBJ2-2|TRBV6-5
CASTGGWVNTGELFF
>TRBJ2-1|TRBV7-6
CASSPRQDLYNEQFF
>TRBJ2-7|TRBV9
CASSSGRGYEQYF
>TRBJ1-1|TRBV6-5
CASSSWTGGNTEAFF
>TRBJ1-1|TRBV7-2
CASNPWQTPPGGAFF
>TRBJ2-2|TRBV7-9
CASSYPVGNTGELFF
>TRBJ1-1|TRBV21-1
CASRPTGMNTEAFF
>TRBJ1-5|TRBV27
CASRGQINQPQHF
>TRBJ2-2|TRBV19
CASSVTGTSAGELFF
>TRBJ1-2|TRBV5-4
CASSLPGQGPRNYGYTF
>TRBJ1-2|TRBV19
CASSTPGTNYGYTF
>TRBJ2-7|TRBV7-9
CASSLERARENEQYF